These 25 T cell receptor beta chains originate from one sample sequenced in a study of T cells in localized non-small cell lung cancer. TCRdb's table, derived via immunoSEQ multiplex PCR, lists solely in-frame clones and lacks some. The sample records roughly 24,000 clones, less than 95% being singletons. The specimen was peripheral blood, collected before any cancer treatment. The receptor source for this set is a female donor at least 60 years old with stage II squamous cell lung carcinoma.

This clone was counted a single time. This rearrangement joins TRBV5-1 to TRBJ1-1; D unclear. This CDR3 has 13 amino acids. The V end lost 5 bases, the J end lost 3 bases, and 11 bases lay between the germline ends. Germline V CDR1 and CDR2: SGHRS, YFSETQ. This chain's CDR3 is CASSFSEDTEAFF. The CDR3 DNA reads as TGCGCCAGCAGTTTTTCAGAGGACACTGAAGCTTTCTTT.

The chain uses TRBV6-1 and TRBJ1-3, with no clear D. Germline-derived CDR1 and CDR2 are MNHNS and SASEGT. CDR3 length: 14 residues. V was pared by 8 bases and J by 0 bases, with 11 bases between. The CDR3: CASGRGYSGNTIYF. The DNA for the CDR3 is TGTGCCAGCGGCCGGGGATACTCTGGAAACACCATATATTTT.

This chain links TRBV30 with TRBJ1-6; the D gene is possibly TRBD1 (5 bases). Looked up from germline, CDR1 is GTSNPN and CDR2 is SVGIG (reference sequence). V lost 0 bases and J 2 bases, leaving 11 bases between the germline ends. The CDR3 totals 16 residues. Here the CDR3 reads CAWSVGGVAYNSPLHF. The CDR3 DNA reads TGTGCCTGGAGTGTCGGGGGAGTTGCCTATAATTCACCCCTCCACTTT.

This rearrangement joins TRBV5-1 to TRBJ2-7, with D perhaps given as TRBD1 or TRBD2 (5 bases each). This CDR3 is 13 amino acids long. V was shortened by 3 bases and J by 7 bases, with 14 bases between the two germline ends. From germline, CDR1 is SGHRS and CDR2 YFSETQ. The CDR3 region has the DNA TGCGCCAGCAGCTGGGTCAGTGAGGGGGAGCAGTACTTC. This gives the protein CASSWVSEGEQYF.

The CDR3 is CAWSGNNSPLHF. The CDR3 nucleotides are TGTGCCTGGAGTGGGAATAATTCACCCCTCCACTTT. The rearrangement links TRBV30 to TRBJ1-6, with no clear D. V was trimmed by 1 base and J by 5 bases, leaving 3 bases between them. Germline lookup yields CDR1 GTSNPN and CDR2 SVGIG (reference sequence). The CDR3 runs to 12 residues. Full variable domain (rest looked up from reference TRBV30 and TRBJ1-6): SQTIHQWPATLVQPVGSPLSLECTVEGTSNPNLYWYRQAAGRGLQLLFYSVGIGQISSEVPQNLSASRPQDRQFILSSKKLLLSDSGFYLCAWSGNNSPLHFGNGTRLTVT.

This clone was counted a few times. The gene calls are TRBV11-2 and TRBJ2-5; TRBD1 or TRBD2 may be the D gene (5 bases each). Trimming took 0 bases from V and 5 from J, leaving 13 bases between them. The CDR3 has 15 residues. Germline assignment: CDR1 SGHAT and CDR2 FQNNGV. CDR3 sequence: CASSLDGAAGETQYF. CDR3 DNA: TGTGCCAGCAGCTTAGATGGGGCGGCGGGTGAGACCCAGTACTTC.

This rearrangement joins TRBV2 to TRBJ2-7; TRBD1 is a possible D gene (5 bases). Trimming shortened V by 9 bases and J by 5 bases, and 14 bases separated the two germline ends. This CDR3 has 12 amino acids. The germline V gene encodes CDR1 SNHLY and CDR2 FYNNEI. CDR3 sequence (DNA): TGTGCCAGTTCTCCAGGGTTTGACGAGCAGTACTTC. As protein: CASSPGFDEQYF.

The chain joins TRBV5-1 to TRBJ2-7, with a weak D call TRBD2 (5 bases). Trimming left V 0 bases short and J 1 base short, with 14 bases between. Looked up from germline, CDR1 is SGHRS and CDR2 is YFSETQ. The CDR3 runs 16 residues. DNA for the CDR3: TGCGCCAGCAGCTTGGGTGGGAGCCTTGGGTCCTACGAGCAGTACTTC. It encodes CASSLGGSLGSYEQYF.

The chain carries TRBV19 and TRBJ2-4, with D possibly TRBD2 on 5 matching bases. Trimming left V 7 bases short and J 0 bases short, with 19 bases between. This CDR3 contains 17 residues. Per the germline V gene, CDR1 is LNHDA and CDR2 is SQIVND (reference sequence). CDR3 residues: CASTDQIAGLAKNIQYF. Written as DNA, the CDR3 is TGTGCCAGTACCGATCAAATTGCGGGCCTAGCCAAAAACATTCAGTACTTC.

CDR3 in amino acids: CASSPQGANYGYTF. The CDR3, as DNA: TGTGCCAGCAGTCCTCAGGGAGCTAACTATGGCTACACCTTC. The V gene is TRBV2, the J gene TRBJ1-2, with a weak D call TRBD1 (5 bases). CDR1 is SNHLY and CDR2 is FYNNEI in the germline V gene. The CDR3 is made up of 14 amino acids. Trimming removed 5 bases from V and 0 bases from J, with 10 bases in between. Using reference TRBV2 and TRBJ1-2 for the parts outside the CDR3, the full variable domain is EPEVTQTPSHQVTQMGQEVILRCVPISNHLYFYWYRQILGQKVEFLVSFYNNEISEKSEIFDDQFSVERPDGSNFTLKIRSTKLEDSAMYFCASSPQGANYGYTFGSGTRLTVV.

J is TRBJ2-2 and V is TRBV6-5; 7 bases match TRBD1. Germline trimming cut 2 bases from V and 1 base from J; bases unmatched to any gene: 1. Germline V gene sequence: CDR1 MNHEY, CDR2 SVGAGI. This CDR3 spans 15 amino acids. The CDR3 DNA reads TGTGCCAGCAGTTACGGGGACAGGAACACCGGGGAGCTGTTTTTT. Translation gives CASSYGDRNTGELFF.

The CDR3 sequence is CASSQGSAGGFYEQYF. CDR3 nucleotide sequence: TGCGCCAGCAGCCAAGGGAGTGCAGGGGGTTTCTACGAGCAGTACTTC. The chain employs TRBV4-1 and TRBJ2-7; 7 nucleotides line up with TRBD1. With 1 base clipped from V and 3 bases from J, the junction kept 9 bases outside the gene matches. Germline V gives CDR1 MGHRA, CDR2 YSYEKL. This CDR3 has 16 amino acids.

The rearrangement joins TRBV6-1 to TRBJ1-2; D is unclear. The CDR3 is 13 amino acids. Trimming cost V 2 bases and J 4 bases, with 8 bases left between them. The germline V gene has CDR1 MNHNS and CDR2 SASEGT. The CDR3 here is CASSESTTYGYTF. As DNA, the CDR3 is TGTGCCAGCAGTGAATCCACCACCTATGGCTACACCTTC.

This clone appeared once. The rearrangement links TRBV27 to TRBJ1-5; D is perhaps TRBD1 (6 bases). CDR3 length: 16 residues. Germline CDR1 and CDR2: MNHEY and SMNVEV (reference sequence). V lost 5 bases and J 0 bases, leaving 14 bases between the germline ends. In DNA form, the CDR3 reads TGTGCCAGCAGTCCCAGACAGGAGATTAGCAATCAGCCCCAGCATTTT. Translated: CASSPRQEISNQPQHF.

This chain links TRBV2 with TRBJ1-1, with D hard to call. Trimming left V 0 bases short and J 1 base short, with 15 bases between. CDR1 SNHLY and CDR2 FYNNEI come from the germline V gene. The CDR3 has 17 residues. The CDR3 here is CASSEALLFGQNTEAFF. In DNA, the CDR3 is TGTGCCAGCAGTGAAGCGCTTCTTTTCGGGCAGAACACTGAAGCTTTCTTT.

The chain employs TRBV5-1 and TRBJ1-2; D remains unclear. V was cut by 0 bases and J by 3 bases, with 12 bases left in between. Germline V CDR1 and CDR2: SGHRS, YFSETQ. The CDR3 covers 15 residues. CDR3 DNA sequence: TGCGCCAGCAGCTTGGGGCCTGACACCCACTATGGCTACACCTTC. Translating it yields CASSLGPDTHYGYTF.

Worth noting for this clone: The junction departs from germline at one end; a sequencing error may be responsible. V and J are TRBV7-6 and TRBJ2-5; 7 nucleotides match TRBD1. This CDR3 is 13 amino acids long. The germline V gene has CDR1 SGHVS and CDR2 FNYEAQ. CDR3 coding DNA: TGTGCCAGCGAGGGACAGATCCAAGAGGCCCAGTACTTC. It translates to CASEGQIQEAQYF.

This clone was recorded a few times. CDR3 sequence (DNA): TGTGCCAGCAGTTTGGACCACCCTAGCACAGATACGCAGTATTTT. Protein sequence: CASSLDHPSTDTQYF. The chain carries TRBV2 and TRBJ2-3, with D unresolved. The germline CDR1 and CDR2 sequences are SNHLY and FYNNEI. There are 15 residues in the CDR3. Trimming took off 5 bases at V and 0 bases at J, with 12 bases between the two ends.

The genes are TRBV9 and TRBJ1-3; 7 bases match TRBD1. Germline V lookup: CDR1 SGDLS, CDR2 YYNGEE. The CDR3 is 15 residues long. The junction had 3 bases not matched to a gene; V was cut back by 2 bases and J by 1 base. In nucleotides, the CDR3 is TGTGCCAGCAGCGTTACAGGGGCATCTGGAAACACCATATATTTT. Its translation: CASSVTGASGNTIYF.

The J gene is TRBJ2-3, the V gene TRBV15, with unresolved D. The CDR3 loop spans 14 amino acids. Germline assignment: CDR1 LNHNV and CDR2 YYDKDF (reference sequence). The V and J ends lost 0 bases and 6 bases respectively, with 10 bases between them. The CDR3 is CATSRDGVADTQYF. CDR3 nucleotides: TGTGCCACCAGCAGAGACGGCGTCGCGGATACGCAGTATTTT.

The rearrangement joins TRBV11-2 to TRBJ2-7, with D uncertain. The V gene's germline CDR1 is SGHAT and CDR2 FQNNGV. This CDR3 spans 12 amino acids. V was trimmed by 0 bases and J by 8 bases, leaving 8 bases between them. In DNA form, the CDR3 reads TGTGCCAGCAGCTTAGATCGGAAGAAGCAGTACTTC. This encodes CASSLDRKKQYF.

This clone was seen just once. V and J are TRBV6-5 and TRBJ2-7, with TRBD2 identical over 11 bases. Germline V gene data show CDR1 as MNHEY and CDR2 as SVGAGI. This CDR3 has 15 amino acids. Germline trimming cut 5 bases from V and 2 bases from J; bases unmatched to any gene: 5. CDR3 loop: CASSTPSGGTYEQYF. CDR3 nucleotide sequence: TGTGCCAGCAGTACCCCTAGCGGGGGGACCTACGAGCAGTACTTC.

The chain combines TRBV5-1 with TRBJ2-5; no reliable D call. With 4 bases removed from V and 5 bases from J, the gap between germline ends came to 12 bases. Germline V gives CDR1 SGHRS, CDR2 YFSETQ. The CDR3 loop spans 13 amino acids. CDR3 DNA: TGCGCCAGCAGCACCATGGCCGGGGAGACCCAGTACTTC. Protein: CASSTMAGETQYF. The whole variable domain, remainder taken from reference TRBV5-1 and TRBJ2-5, is KAGVTQTPRYLIKTRGQQVTLSCSPISGHRSVSWYQQTPGQGLQFLFEYFSETQRNKGNFPGRFSGRQFSNSRSEMNVSTLELGDSALYLCASSTMAGETQYFGPGTRLLVL.

The chain uses TRBV2 and TRBJ1-3, with D tentatively TRBD1 (5 bases). The germline CDR1 and CDR2 sequences are SNHLY and FYNNEI. With 7 bases removed from V and 0 bases from J, the gap between germline ends came to 13 bases. The CDR3 is 15 amino acids. CDR3 residues: CASIRGPNSGNTIYF. In DNA form, the CDR3 reads TGTGCCAGCATCCGGGGACCGAACTCTGGAAACACCATATATTTT. Full variable domain (missing parts from reference TRBV2 and TRBJ1-3): EPEVTQTPSHQVTQMGQEVILRCVPISNHLYFYWYRQILGQKVEFLVSFYNNEISEKSEIFDDQFSVERPDGSNFTLKIRSTKLEDSAMYFCASIRGPNSGNTIYFGEGSWLTVV.

The rearrangement links TRBV11-2 to TRBJ2-3, with a tentative D call TRBD2 (6 bases). V dropped 1 base and J dropped 2 bases, with 13 bases sitting between them. The CDR3 covers 16 residues. Germline CDR1 SGHAT, CDR2 FQNNGV. As DNA, the CDR3 is TGTGCCAGCAGCTTAGGACCGGGGGTGGACACAGATACGCAGTATTTT. Protein: CASSLGPGVDTDTQYF.